What follows are 4 T cell receptor beta chains derived from one specimen sequenced in a study of T cell clones after liver transplantation (dated by TCRdb to the late 2010s). Library method: the immunoSEQ multiplex PCR assay. The immuneACCESS repertoire file appears here via TCRdb, limited to in-frame rearrangements. These files lack a portion of the clones; in checked studies, under half of the deficit traces to unresolved V genes, and the cause of the others is not known. This sample is represented by just under 60,000 clones; about two thirds of them were singletons. Jointly, the top ten make up approximately 3% of the sample. The sequences come from CD4+ T cells from blood, collected at the approximately 16-month timepoint. The receptors here all came from a human patient who received a liver transplant. After a transplant, some T cells may have been passed on by the graft donor.

As DNA, the CDR3 is TGTGCCAGCAGTTCCCCGCAGGGGGGTTCACCCCTCCACTTT. Translating gives CASSSPQGGSPLHF. The chain carries TRBV28 and TRBJ1-6, with TRBD1 matching 7 bases. This CDR3 comprises 14 residues. V shed 4 bases and J 9 bases; nucleotides not matched to a gene: 6. Germline V gives CDR1 MDHEN, CDR2 SYDVKM.

This clone was observed a few times. The chain links TRBV30 to TRBJ1-5, with 10 positions matching TRBD1. The V gene's germline CDR1 is GTSNPN and CDR2 SVGIG (reference sequence). The J segment lost 2 bases and the V segment lost 3 bases, leaving 1 base of the junction unmatched. CDR3 length: 14 amino acids. CDR3 sequence: CAWSGTGGNQPQHF. The CDR3 nucleotides read TGTGCCTGGAGCGGGACAGGGGGCAATCAGCCCCAGCATTTT.

The chain carries TRBV6-6 and TRBJ2-7; D might be TRBD2 (6 bases). V shed 4 bases and J shed 3 bases, with 13 bases lying between them. The length of the CDR3 is 14 residues. Looked up from germline, CDR1 is MNHNY and CDR2 is SVGAGI (reference sequence). The CDR3 is CASSSVGGNYEQYV. CDR3 nucleotides: TGTGCCAGCAGTTCAGTGGGCGGGAACTACGAGCAGTACGTC.

A note on this clone: A junction end diverges from the germline sequence, so it may reflect a read error. V usage is TRBV7-7 and J usage is TRBJ2-5, with TRBD1 matching over 9 bases. The CDR3 totals 14 residues. The V gene's germline CDR1 is SSHAT and CDR2 FNYEAQ (reference sequence). The CDR3 bases are TGTGCTAGCAGCTTAGACAGGGGGCAAGAGACCCAGTACTTC. Residues: CASSLDRGQETQYF.